This T cell receptor beta chain is drawn from a study of OX40 agonist ivuxolimab in advanced cancers. About the research overall: The treatment was a fully human IgG2 OX40 agonist, ivuxolimab. Three individuals attained partial responses, comprising one hepatocellular carcinoma case and two cutaneous melanoma cases.

Blood was sampled at baseline, cycle 4 day 1, and cycle 7 day 1. Study-wide results and caveats: Some nonresponders additionally presented with little normalized T-cell clonal expansion.

In the case of this clone: What it binds is unknown.

Some clones are missing from TCRdb's copy, which holds only in-frame ones; the method was immunoSEQ multiplex PCR. The data show tens of thousands of clones, 86% seen once. The CDR3 totals 14 residues. Trimming shortened V by 4 bases and J by 7 bases, and 12 bases separated the two germline ends. The germline CDR1 and CDR2 sequences are SGHDT and YYEEEE. V is TRBV5-6 and J is TRBJ1-6, with D uncertain. The sample was CD4+ or CD8+ T cells sorted from blood, taken in a trial of the OX40 agonist ivuxolimab. This receptor was taken from an adult with an advanced solid tumor such as melanoma, head and neck, liver or kidney cancer. CDR3 protein: CASSPGRNNSPLHF. Written as DNA, the CDR3 is TGTGCCAGCAGCCCCGGACGGAACAATTCACCCCTCCACTTT.